This T cell receptor (beta chain) was sequenced in a study of shared clonotypes between healthy human individuals. After removal of 4 bases from V and 4 bases from J, the junction contained 4 bases not matched to a gene. Germline V gene lookup returns CDR1 SNHLY and CDR2 FYNNEI. The CDR3 is 14 residues long. Sequenced by immunoSEQ multiplex PCR; TCRdb stores in-frame clones only, minus some. The sample holds about 2 million clones, 85% to 95% seen once. The count of this clone is one. The TCR comes from a man aged 18 to 29 in good health. The rearrangement links TRBV2 to TRBJ1-5; 7 nucleotides match TRBD1. Source material: naive CD4+ T cells sorted from blood. Indicated subset: CD45RA+ positively selected. The CDR3 protein is CASSVPTGNQPQHF. The DNA for the CDR3 is TGTGCCAGCAGTGTTCCGACAGGGAATCAGCCCCAGCATTTT.